The 28 T cell receptor beta chains below come from one sample, sequenced in a study of human T cells and chemical hapten exposure. TCRdb passed the RACE reads through MiXCR, listing each CDR3 protein once. The sample records 200,000 to 300,000 distinct CDR3 sequences, 7% to 10% being singletons. Sample time point: pre-sensitization, week 0. The treatment is: therapeutic diphenylcyclopropenone sensitization with weekly scalp DPC. This specimen consisted of whole blood, obtained in connection with sensitization to the hapten diphenylcyclopropenone (DPC). The receptors originated from a woman in her 40s with alopecia areata. Some clones in this sample may be carry-over from other donors' samples.

This clonotype was detected ten times or more. The rearrangement joins TRBV20-1 to TRBJ1-1; D gene unclear. The CDR3 is made up of 12 amino acids. Germline CDR1 reads DFQATT; CDR2 reads SNEGSKA (reference sequence). V lost 6 bases to trimming and J lost 1 base, with 9 bases between them. The chain's CDR3 is CSASGPNTEAFF. DNA of the CDR3: TGCAGTGCCAGCGGACCGAACACTGAAGCTTTCTTT.

This clonotype has ten or more counts. The chain carries TRBV11-2 and TRBJ2-1; 8 nucleotides align to TRBD1. The junction had 16 bases not matched to a gene; V was cut back by 7 bases and J by 5 bases. This CDR3 has 17 residues. The germline V gene has CDR1 SGHAT and CDR2 FQNNGV. The CDR3 coding sequence is TGTGCCAGCACCTGGACAGGGCGAGTTTACCCGAACAATGAGCAGTTCTTC. As protein: CASTWTGRVYPNNEQFF.

This clonotype has just a few counts. The rearrangement links TRBV7-9 to TRBJ1-4; no firm D call. CDR1 and CDR2 (germline): SEHNR, FQNEAQ (reference sequence). This CDR3 spans 15 amino acids. The V gene lost 2 bases and the J gene lost 7 bases, with 14 bases spanning the gap. This CDR3 reads CASSLNPGGSEKLFF. CDR3 nucleotide sequence: TGTGCCAGCAGCTTAAACCCTGGAGGGAGTGAAAAACTGTTTTTT.

This clonotype was seen just once. A much larger clone sits a single nucleotide away, making a read error possible. The chain recombines TRBV4-1 with TRBJ1-2; D unclear. Germline V lookup: CDR1 MGHRA, CDR2 YSYEKL. The CDR3 length is 15 residues. CDR3 nucleotide sequence: TGCGCCAGCAGCCAAGAAGAGGCGACTAACTATAGCTACACCTTC. Translated: CASSQEEATNYSYTF.

This clonotype was recorded at least ten times. This sequence joins TRBV6-5 and TRBJ2-6; possibly TRBD1 for D (5 bases). This CDR3 has 14 amino acids. Germline CDR1 MNHEY, CDR2 SVGAGI. With 8 bases removed from V and 0 bases from J, the gap between germline ends came to 8 bases. Here the CDR3 reads CASRQSSGANVLTF. The CDR3 nucleotides are TGTGCCAGCCGACAGAGCTCTGGGGCCAACGTCCTGACTTTC.

V is TRBV7-2 and J is TRBJ2-2, with TRBD1 matching over 7 bases. Germline assignment: CDR1 SGHTA and CDR2 FQGNSA. Trimming cost V 1 base and J 6 bases; bases outside gene matches: 2. The CDR3 length is 14 residues. CDR3 nucleotide sequence: TGTGCCAGCAGCTTAGTGGGACAGTCCGGGGAGCTGTTTTTT. Translation: CASSLVGQSGELFF.

The rearrangement links TRBV12-3 or TRBV12-4 to TRBJ2-3; possibly TRBD1 for D (7 bases). This CDR3 spans 14 amino acids. V gave up 8 bases and J gave up 8 bases, with 20 bases separating them. The CDR3 spells CASDRAGPTGTQYF. The DNA for the CDR3 is TGTGCCAGCGACAGGGCGGGGCCTACGGGTACGCAGTATTTT.

The chain is built from TRBV5-6 and TRBJ2-7; 7 positions match TRBD2. With 0 bases clipped from V and 0 bases from J, the junction kept 3 bases outside the gene matches. Germline lookup yields CDR1 SGHDT and CDR2 YYEEEE. The CDR3 has 15 amino acids. CDR3 bases: TGTGCCAGCAGCTTGGACAGCGGGACCTCCTACGAGCAGTACTTC. Its translation: CASSLDSGTSYEQYF.

A note on this clonotype: One end of the junction fails to match germline, which may point to a read error. In nucleotides, the CDR3 is TGTGCTAGCACCCGCGGGGGGCGCACCGGGGAGCTGTTTTTT. This gives the protein CASTRGGRTGELFF. The chain combines TRBV7-7 with TRBJ2-2, with 8 bases lining up with TRBD2. In germline, CDR1 is SSHAT, CDR2 FNYEAQ (reference sequence). The CDR3 consists of 14 residues. The full variable domain, completed using reference TRBV7-7 and TRBJ2-2, is GAGVSQSPRYKVTKRGQDVTLRCDPISSHATLYWYQQALGQGPEFLTYFNYEAQPDKSGLPSDRFSAERPEGSISTLTIQRTEQRDSAMYRCASTRGGRTGELFFGEGSRLTVL.

This clonotype was recorded many times. For the CDR3, the DNA is TGTGCCAGCAGCCGCTCAGGGGCGCAAGAGACCCAGTACTTC. Protein product: CASSRSGAQETQYF. J is TRBJ2-5 and V is TRBV7-2; D possibly corresponds to TRBD1 (6 bases). Germline loops: CDR1 SGHTA, CDR2 FQGNSA. CDR3 length equals 14 residues. Trimming pared 5 bases from V and 2 bases from J, leaving 12 bases between.

The rearrangement joins TRBV28 to TRBJ2-1; unclear D gene. Germline CDR1 is MDHEN and CDR2 is SYDVKM. Trimming took 7 bases from V and 8 from J, leaving 9 bases between them. The CDR3 contains 11 residues. Here the CDR3 DNA reads TGTGCCAGCAAACGGGCGGATGAGCAGTTCTTC. Its translation: CASKRADEQFF.

There are a few counts of this clonotype. The V gene is TRBV9, the J gene TRBJ2-1, with 14 nucleotides matching TRBD2. After removal of 5 bases from V and 3 bases from J, the junction contained 16 bases not matched to a gene. CDR1 SGDLS and CDR2 YYNGEE come from the germline V gene. CDR3 length: 20 residues. The CDR3 nucleotides read TGTGCCAGCAGGTCCCCCGGGACTAGCGGGGGACTTGGGATCTACAATGAGCAGTTCTTC. Amino acid sequence: CASRSPGTSGGLGIYNEQFF.

The V call is TRBV7-9, the J call TRBJ1-1, with D uncertain. CDR3 length: 14 amino acids. Trimming left V 1 base short and J 0 bases short, with 6 bases between. Germline V gene lookup returns CDR1 SEHNR and CDR2 FQNEAQ (reference sequence). In DNA, the CDR3 is TGTGCCAGCAGCTTAGAGCGGGTGAACACTGAAGCTTTCTTT. It codes for CASSLERVNTEAFF.

To note about this clonotype: A read error may produce the germline difference seen at one junction end. The chain joins TRBV5-6 to TRBJ2-2; tentatively, D is TRBD2 (5 bases). The CDR3 covers 15 residues. Germline-derived CDR1 and CDR2 are SGHDT and YYEEEE. The CDR3, as DNA: TGTGCCAGCAGCTTGGTCAGGCTCAACACCGGGGAGCTGATTTTT. Its protein product is CASSLVRLNTGELIF. The full variable domain, its missing parts supplied by reference TRBV5-6 and TRBJ2-2, is DAGVTQSPTHLIKTRGQQVTLRCSPKSGHDTVSWYQQALGQGPQFIFQYYEEEERQRGNFPDRFSGHQFPNYSSELNVNALLLGDSALYLCASSLVRLNTGELIFGEGSRLTVL.

This clonotype was recorded a few times. The rearrangement links TRBV27 to TRBJ2-7; the match to TRBD1 covers 7 bases. The V and J ends lost 4 bases and 6 bases, in that order; junction bases with no gene match: 9. This CDR3 spans 14 amino acids. CDR1 and CDR2 (germline): MNHEY, SMNVEV (reference sequence). CDR3 sequence (DNA): TGTGCCAGCAGTTCCCAAAACAGGGGCCGCGAGCAGTACTTC. It yields the protein CASSSQNRGREQYF.

The sample holds many counts of this clonotype. J is TRBJ2-5 and V is TRBV7-2, with TRBD2 as a possible D gene (6 bases). Trimming left V 6 bases short and J 7 bases short, with 15 bases between. Germline V gives CDR1 SGHTA, CDR2 FQGNSA. This CDR3 contains 13 residues. For the CDR3, the DNA is TGTGCCAGCAGTATGGGGGACTCCACGACCCAGTACTTC. It yields the protein CASSMGDSTTQYF.

This clonotype was found a few times. CDR3 region: CSARDRGWGRTEAFF. Here the CDR3 DNA reads TGCAGTGCTAGAGATAGAGGCTGGGGGAGGACTGAAGCTTTCTTT. The genes are TRBV20-1 and TRBJ1-1; TRBD1 might be the D (5 bases). Looked up from germline, CDR1 is DFQATT and CDR2 is SNEGSKA (reference sequence). The V end was cut by 0 bases, the J end by 5 bases, with 16 bases between. The CDR3 contains 15 residues.

CDR3 residues: CASSYWQGPSSYNEQFF. DNA of the CDR3: TGTGCCAGCAGTTATTGGCAGGGGCCGAGCTCCTACAATGAGCAGTTCTTC. The rearrangement joins TRBV6-2 or TRBV6-3 to TRBJ2-1, with D perhaps matching TRBD1 (6 bases). This CDR3 comprises 17 residues. The V end lost 3 bases, the J end lost 0 bases, and 15 bases lay between the germline ends. CDR1 and CDR2 (germline): MNHEY, SVGEGT.

Written as DNA, the CDR3 is TGTGCCGCGCAGGGACGGTTTTCTAGCACAGATACGCAGTATTTT. This encodes CAAQGRFSSTDTQYF. The chain has TRBV7-2 and TRBJ2-3; either TRBD1 or TRBD2 may supply D (5 bases each). Trimming left V 11 bases short and J 0 bases short, with 18 bases between. The CDR3 extends over 15 amino acids. Germline CDR1 is SGHTA and CDR2 is FQGNSA.

The table lists this clonotype with many counts. This chain joins TRBV9 and TRBJ1-1; D remains unclear. The CDR3 runs 12 residues. Trimming removed 3 bases at V and 4 bases at J, with 7 bases between. Looked up from germline, CDR1 is SGDLS and CDR2 is YYNGEE. DNA of the CDR3: TGTGCCAGCAGCGGGGCTAGCACTGAAGCTTTCTTT. Encoded protein: CASSGASTEAFF.

This clonotype was picked up many times. V usage is TRBV24-1 and J usage is TRBJ2-1, with 10 positions matching TRBD1. Germline CDR1 KGHDR, CDR2 SFDVKD. Trimming removed 9 bases from V and 6 bases from J; junction bases left unmatched: 16. This CDR3 region has 17 residues. DNA of the CDR3: TGTGCCACCTCTACGGGACAGGGGTTGGCGTCGGTCAATGAGCAGTTCTTC. It translates to CATSTGQGLASVNEQFF.

The chain carries TRBV4-3 and TRBJ2-2; 8 bases agree with TRBD1. The CDR3 contains 17 residues. Germline lookup yields CDR1 LGHNA and CDR2 YSLEER. The V and J ends lost 0 bases and 3 bases, in that order; junction bases with no gene match: 6. The CDR3 region has the DNA TGCGCCAGCAGCCAAGATCCCTGGACAGGGTACACCGGGGAGCTGTTTTTT. Amino acids: CASSQDPWTGYTGELFF.

This chain links TRBV29-1 with TRBJ2-5; D is ambiguous. The CDR3 sequence is 15 residues long. From germline, CDR1 is SQVTM and CDR2 ANQGSEA. Trimming left V 6 bases short and J 5 bases short, with 22 bases between. In DNA form, the CDR3 reads TGCAGCGTAGCACCGCAGCCACGGTCGGGTGAGACCCAGTACTTC. The encoded protein is CSVAPQPRSGETQYF.

The J gene is TRBJ2-1, the V gene TRBV18; a weak D match, TRBD2 (6 bases). The CDR3 consists of 13 residues. Germline V gene data show CDR1 as KGHSH and CDR2 as LQKENI. V was clipped by 6 bases and J by 7 bases, with 13 bases between them. The CDR3 nucleotides read TGTGCCAGCTCCATTGTAGCGGAGAATGAGCAGTTCTTC. As protein: CASSIVAENEQFF.

This chain uses TRBV11-2 with TRBJ2-5; D is unclear. Trimming took off 1 base at V and 7 bases at J, with 13 bases between the two ends. This CDR3 has 14 amino acids. The germline V gene encodes CDR1 SGHAT and CDR2 FQNNGV. CDR3 in DNA: TGTGCCAGCAGCTTAGCCGGCCAGAGAGGGACCCAGTACTTC. Translation gives CASSLAGQRGTQYF.

This clonotype was detected ten times or more. The rearrangement joins TRBV12-3 or TRBV12-4 to TRBJ2-5; D is ambiguous. The V end lost 3 bases, the J end lost 5 bases, and 7 bases lay between the germline ends. This CDR3 is 12 amino acids long. The CDR3 spells CASSFFSETQYF. CDR3 DNA sequence: TGTGCCAGCAGTTTTTTTTCGGAGACCCAGTACTTC.

The chain has TRBV4-3 and TRBJ1-2; 8 nucleotides match TRBD1. Germline CDR1 is LGHNA and CDR2 is YSLEER. This CDR3 contains 15 residues. V lost 3 bases and J lost 2; bases outside the gene matches: 5. For the CDR3, the DNA is TGCGCCAGCAGCCAGCAATGGGACAGGAACTATGGCTACACCTTC. This sequence encodes CASSQQWDRNYGYTF.

The chain carries TRBV2 and TRBJ1-4, with a tentative D call TRBD1 (6 bases). Germline CDR1 reads SNHLY; CDR2 reads FYNNEI. CDR3 length equals 16 residues. The V gene lost 3 bases and the J gene lost 3 bases, with 14 bases spanning the gap. The CDR3 nucleotides read TGTGCCAGCAGTGAGGATACAGGGATCGCTAATGAAAAACTGTTTTTT. Translation: CASSEDTGIANEKLFF.